Below are 25 T cell receptor beta chains sequenced from a single sample in a study of technical replicates of blood from several donors (dated by TCRdb to about 2017). The library was made by the immunoSEQ multiplex PCR assay. The immuneACCESS repertoire file appears here via TCRdb, limited to in-frame rearrangements. These files lack a portion of the clones; in checked studies, under half of the deficit traces to unresolved V genes, and the cause of the others is not known. The sample contains around 60,000 clones, approximately 86% of them found a single time. The biggest ten clones account for approximately 5% of the sample. Sequencing was done on a sample of PBMCs. Receptors originate from a human donor in good health. Some clones in this sample may be carry-over from other donors' samples.

The V call is TRBV5-4, the J call TRBJ2-3; D perhaps matches TRBD1 (6 bases). The V end was cut by 2 bases, the J end by 0 bases, with 7 bases between. CDR1 SGHNT and CDR2 YYREEE come from the germline V gene (reference sequence). The CDR3 runs 14 residues. This CDR3 is CASSFGQSTDTQYF. CDR3 nucleotides: TGTGCCAGCAGCTTTGGACAGAGCACAGATACGCAGTATTTT.

V gene TRBV18 combines with J gene TRBJ1-2; 8 positions agree with TRBD1. The V gene's germline CDR1 is KGHSH and CDR2 LQKENI. V trimming: 2 bases; J trimming: 5 bases; junction bases outside the gene matches: 13. CDR3 size: 17 residues. The chain's CDR3 is CASSPTKNSDREYGYTF. The CDR3 DNA follows: TGTGCCAGCTCACCAACGAAGAACTCGGACAGGGAGTATGGCTACACCTTC.

This clone was found a few times. V and J are TRBV7-8 and TRBJ2-1; tentatively, D is TRBD2 (6 bases). Deletions cut 5 bases from V and 2 bases from J, with 13 bases between. There are 15 residues in the CDR3. In germline, CDR1 is SGHVS, CDR2 FQNEAQ. The CDR3 sequence: CASSAPSATYNEQFF. CDR3 DNA: TGTGCCAGCAGCGCTCCTAGCGCCACCTACAATGAGCAGTTCTTC. Looking up the rest from reference TRBV7-8 and TRBJ2-1 gives the full variable domain: GAGVSQSPRYKVAKRGQDVALRCDPISGHVSLFWYQQALGQGPEFLTYFQNEAQLDKSGLPSDRFFAERPEGSVSTLKIQRTQQEDSAVYLCASSAPSATYNEQFFGPGTRLTVL.

The genes are TRBV4-1 and TRBJ2-7; 12 bases are a match to TRBD2. CDR1 and CDR2 (germline): MGHRA, YSYEKL. V lost 1 base, J lost 0 bases, and 19 bases stayed unmatched. This CDR3 has 22 residues. The CDR3, as DNA: TGCGCCAGCAGCCAAGTGAAGTGGTACAGGACTAGCGGGAACAAGAGCTCCTACGAGCAGTACTTC. It is translated as CASSQVKWYRTSGNKSSYEQYF.

V usage is TRBV4-3 and J usage is TRBJ2-7; 13 positions match TRBD2. CDR1 LGHNA and CDR2 YSLEER come from the germline V gene. V gave up 1 base and J gave up 4 bases; unmatched junction bases: 4. The CDR3 has 16 amino acids. The CDR3 loop is CASSQVGTSGKYEQYF. The DNA for the CDR3 is TGCGCCAGCAGCCAAGTTGGGACTAGCGGGAAGTACGAGCAGTACTTC.

V usage is TRBV21-1 and J usage is TRBJ2-7; the tabulated D call, TRBD2, remains unverified against the DNA. TRBV21-1 is recorded as a pseudogene. The CDR3 consists of 14 residues. CDR3 loop: CASSNVLSTYEQYF. The CDR3, as DNA: TGTGCCAGCAGCAATGTCTTGTCTACCTACGAGCAGTACTTC.

J is TRBJ2-1 and V is TRBV6-1; D is possibly TRBD1 (5 bases). The germline V gene encodes CDR1 MNHNS and CDR2 SASEGT. The length of the CDR3 is 13 residues. V was cut by 10 bases and J by 2 bases, with 12 bases left in between. The CDR3 region is CATSLGAYNEQFF. The DNA for the CDR3 is TGTGCCACCTCGCTAGGGGCCTACAATGAGCAGTTCTTC.

The chain combines TRBV6-5 with TRBJ1-6; 7 nucleotides match TRBD1. CDR1 and CDR2 from the germline V gene are MNHEY and SVGAGI. This CDR3 contains 13 residues. V lost 5 bases and J lost 8; bases outside the gene matches: 3. The CDR3 is CASSPGTDSPLHF. The DNA of the CDR3 is TGTGCCAGCAGTCCCGGGACAGATTCACCCCTCCACTTT.

This clone was seen once. The chain couples TRBV6-1 to TRBJ2-7; 11 nucleotides align to TRBD1. The CDR3 has 13 residues. Germline CDR1 reads MNHNS; CDR2 reads SASEGT. V shed 6 bases and J 3 bases; nucleotides not matched to a gene: 1. The CDR3 DNA sequence: TGTGCCAGCAGCGGGACAGGGGGCTACGAGCAGTACTTC. Its protein is CASSGTGGYEQYF.

This chain joins TRBV4-2 and TRBJ2-3; TRBD2 aligns across 9 bases. The CDR3 has 17 amino acids. V dropped 2 bases and J dropped 2; count of bases not matched to a gene: 8. Germline V lookup: CDR1 LGHNA, CDR2 YNFKEQ. The CDR3 here is CASSQLTLAGSTDTQYF. CDR3 nucleotide sequence: TGTGCCAGCAGCCAACTAACTCTAGCGGGGTCCACAGATACGCAGTATTTT.

This clone occurred many times. The rearrangement joins TRBV4-3 to TRBJ1-4, with 9 bases aligning to TRBD1. The CDR3 covers 17 residues. The V gene's germline CDR1 is LGHNA and CDR2 YSLEER. V lost 4 bases, J lost 8 bases, and 14 bases stayed unmatched. CDR3 DNA sequence: TGCGCCAGCAGCCTCATAGGTCCCGGGACAGGGTCCGAAAAACTGTTTTTT. Protein sequence: CASSLIGPGTGSEKLFF.

With regard to this clone: One end of the junction varies from germline; a read error may be responsible. The V gene is TRBV5-1, the J gene TRBJ2-7, with 7 bases lining up with TRBD1. The CDR3 has 14 amino acids. The germline V gene has CDR1 SGHRS and CDR2 YFSETQ. The CDR3 here is CASSGDSGEYERYF. The CDR3, as DNA: TGCGCCAGCAGCGGGGACAGTGGGGAATACGAGCGGTACTTC. The full variable domain, in which reference TRBV5-1 and TRBJ2-7 provide the parts outside the CDR3, is KAGVTQTPRYLIKTRGQQVTLSCSPISGHRSVSWYQQTPGQGLQFLFEYFSETQRNKGNFPGRFSGRQFSNSRSEMNVSTLELGDSALYLCASSGDSGEYERYFGPGTRLTVT.

The chain uses TRBV7-9 and TRBJ1-6; 10 positions agree with TRBD1. Germline CDR1 and CDR2: SEHNR and FQNEAQ (reference sequence). With V trimmed by 3 bases and J by 6 bases, 2 bases remained unmatched. The CDR3 has 15 residues. CDR3 region: CASSLGTGANSPLHF. The DNA of the CDR3 is TGTGCCAGCAGCTTGGGGACAGGGGCTAATTCACCCCTCCACTTT.

CDR3 bases: TGTGCCAGCAGCTGGGGACTAGCGGGACACACCGGGGAGCTGTTTTTT. Translating gives CASSWGLAGHTGELFF. This chain links TRBV7-9 with TRBJ2-2; 13 nucleotides align to TRBD2. CDR1 is SEHNR, CDR2 FQNEAQ, per germline (reference sequence). The CDR3 extends over 16 amino acids. The junction had 2 bases not matched to a gene; V was cut back by 4 bases and J by 3 bases.

This clone ranks as medium-sized (0.01 to 0.1%). Other DNA sequences in this sample translate to the same CDR3. The gene calls are TRBV4-3 and TRBJ2-1, with 11 bases fitting TRBD2. V lost 3 bases to trimming and J lost 2 bases; unmatched junction nucleotides: 0. Germline CDR1 LGHNA, CDR2 YSLEER. This CDR3 is built from 15 residues. The CDR3 DNA reads TGCGCCAGCAGCCAGACTAGCGGGGCCTACAATGAGCAGTTCTTC. The encoded protein is CASSQTSGAYNEQFF.

This clone is large. This chain connects TRBV13 to TRBJ1-2, with D hard to call. The CDR3 extends over 16 amino acids. Looked up from germline, CDR1 is PRHDT and CDR2 is FYEKMQ (reference sequence). V was cut by 5 bases and J by 7 bases, with 23 bases left in between. The CDR3 nucleotides are TGTGCCAGCAGCCCCAGACGGCTCGGGGAAGTAGCTGGCTACACCTTC. It codes for CASSPRRLGEVAGYTF. The full variable domain, with the rest looked up from reference TRBV13 and TRBJ1-2, is AAGVIQSPRHLIKEKRETATLKCYPIPRHDTVYWYQQGPGQDPQFLISFYEKMQSDKGSIPDRFSAQQFSDYHSELNMSSLELGDSALYFCASSPRRLGEVAGYTFGSGTRLTVV.

V and J are TRBV5-6 and TRBJ2-4; possibly TRBD2 for D (5 bases). The CDR3 spans 15 residues. Germline V CDR1 and CDR2: SGHDT, YYEEEE. V was clipped by 6 bases and J by 6 bases, with 19 bases between them. This CDR3 reads CASIISGVGRNIQYF. The DNA of the CDR3 is TGTGCCAGCATCATCTCCGGGGTTGGAAGAAACATTCAGTACTTC.

The chain employs TRBV10-3 and TRBJ1-5, with TRBD1 matching 10 bases. Germline lookup yields CDR1 ENHRY and CDR2 SYGVKD. V was clipped by 2 bases and J by 6 bases; unmatched bases: 4. The CDR3 loop spans 15 amino acids. CDR3 nucleotide sequence: TGTGCCATCAGTGAGGGGACAGGGGAGAGTCAGCCCCAGCATTTT. Translation: CAISEGTGESQPQHF.

The V call is TRBV13, the J call TRBJ2-1; TRBD2 matches 7 bases. CDR1 is PRHDT and CDR2 is FYEKMQ in the germline V gene (reference sequence). Germline trimming cut 4 bases from V and 2 bases from J; bases unmatched to any gene: 8. This CDR3 is 16 amino acids long. This CDR3 reads CASSSLLARPYNEQFF. DNA of the CDR3: TGTGCCAGCAGCTCGCTACTAGCGCGGCCCTACAATGAGCAGTTCTTC.

The chain recombines TRBV19 with TRBJ1-6; 9 bases are a match to TRBD1. Germline V CDR1 and CDR2: LNHDA, SQIVND (reference sequence). This CDR3 comprises 15 residues. V dropped 7 bases and J dropped 12; count of bases not matched to a gene: 13. CDR3 in amino acids: CASTGPGTGHLPLHF. The CDR3 coding sequence is TGTGCCAGTACCGGACCCGGGACAGGGCATTTACCCCTCCACTTT.

The chain has TRBV7-3 and TRBJ2-6, with 8 bases identical to TRBD2. The J segment lost 2 bases and the V segment lost 5 bases, leaving 8 bases of the junction unmatched. The germline gives CDR1 SGHTA, CDR2 FQGTGA. The CDR3 length is 17 residues. DNA of the CDR3: TGTGCCAGCAGCACTACTAGCGGAATACCTGGGGCCAACGTCCTGACTTTC. This gives the protein CASSTTSGIPGANVLTF.

CDR3 protein: CASQILYEQYF. CDR3 sequence (DNA): TGTGCCAGTCAGATTCTCTACGAGCAGTACTTC. The chain couples TRBV2 to TRBJ2-7; D unclear. The CDR3 has 11 residues. CDR1 is SNHLY, CDR2 FYNNEI, per germline. Trimming stripped 9 bases from V and 3 bases from J, with 9 bases between.

V usage is TRBV7-2 and J usage is TRBJ2-3; D not resolved. The CDR3 contains 11 residues. Germline lookup yields CDR1 SGHTA and CDR2 FQGNSA. V lost 7 bases and J 2 bases, leaving 4 bases between the germline ends. Here the CDR3 DNA reads TGTGCCAGCACGTTCACAGATACGCAGTATTTT. It yields the protein CASTFTDTQYF.

The rearrangement uses TRBV19 and TRBJ1-4; D is undetermined. V was cut by 11 bases and J by 5 bases, with 18 bases left in between. The CDR3 spans 14 residues. Germline V gives CDR1 LNHDA, CDR2 SQIVND (reference sequence). The CDR3 sequence: CAPEREGGNEKLFF. CDR3 in DNA: TGTGCCCCCGAGAGGGAGGGTGGAAATGAAAAACTGTTTTTT.

The chain is built from TRBV5-8 and TRBJ2-5; maybe TRBD2 (7 bases). CDR1 is SGHTS and CDR2 is YDEGEE in the germline V gene. The CDR3 extends over 17 amino acids. Trimming stripped 0 bases from V and 4 bases from J, with 19 bases between. The CDR3 spells CASSLGLDGGGGETQYF. The CDR3 nucleotides are TGTGCCAGCAGCTTGGGACTGGACGGGGGCGGGGGAGAGACCCAGTACTTC.